The T cell receptor (beta chain) under discussion was sequenced for a study of blood T cell repertoires in COVID-19. Germline CDR1 reads SNHLY; CDR2 reads FYNNEI. This CDR3 contains 14 residues. Trimming cost V 6 bases and J 6 bases; bases outside gene matches: 7. Original data processing: Amplification of reference gene primers provided the estimated nucleated cell counts. Repertoires were generated with immunoSEQ multiplex PCR, while TCRdb's copy carries only in-frame clones and drops some. V and J calls and clone size come straight from that table; D and trimming were deduced from the DNA. Among around 140,000 clones listed, more than 75% were seen once.

The source is a human donor in a cohort sampled during active COVID-19. The V gene is TRBV2, the J gene TRBJ2-3; TRBD1 matches at 9 bases. The sequenced sample was peripheral blood. This CDR3 is CASRSTGGDDTQYF. CDR3 DNA sequence: TGTGCCAGCAGGTCCACAGGGGGCGACGATACGCAGTATTTT.